The present entry profiles one TCR beta chain with its context. Its antigen is currently not known. It may be a read error: a sequence one base away is much more abundant. Taken with the paper, the label for treatment or condition translates to: allogeneic hematopoietic cell transplantation with graft depleted of TCRalphabeta T cells and CD19 B cells. The transplant recipients were children given TCRalphabeta/CD19-depleted allogeneic hematopoietic cell grafts. The data stem from a study of T-cell reconstitution after alpha-beta-depleted transplantation in children (dated by TCRdb to the mid-2010s). Notes on the research overall: Using TCR repertoire profiling, the study followed T-cell immune reconstitution in a quantitative way in children after TCRalphabeta/CD19-depleted allogeneic hematopoietic cell transplantation.

The CDR3 starts with the cysteine, ends with the phenylalanine, and has 18 residues. Only CDR3 DNA is held: 54 bases, read in frame from base 1. V is pared back by 7 bases and J by 0 bases, with 22 bases lying between the germline termini. CDR1 MNHEY and CDR2 SVGAGI are derived from the germline V gene. Broad study findings and their caveats: The frequencies of hyperexpanded clones fell over the following months, and after one year, T-cell counts and TCRbeta diversity were mostly attributed to newly produced T cells. In some patients, high TCRbeta diversity at day 60 was attributed to recipient T cells and intrathymic progenitors that had survived conditioning. The apparently early recovery of alphabetaT-cell counts about two months after transplant reportedly depended on only several hundred rapidly expanded clones that came from non-depleted graft cells.

Libraries were made using PCR. These reads were obtained on an Illumina HiSeq 2500. TCR library preparation used molecular barcoding, with unique molecular identifiers applied to normalize quantification of the TCRbeta repertoire. TCRdb's own reprocessing of the public reads used fastp at Q25 and MiXCR and kept productive beta chains. Rows merge per CDR3 protein into single entries with the most common DNA and genes. This sample has about 140,000 distinct CDR3 sequences in its table, and around 8.8% of those were observed once. Of the sample, roughly 18% falls within the top ten clones. The sequence was collected from a female patient between 2 and 15 years old who had a stem cell transplant for congenital amegakaryocytic thrombocytopenia, so the T cells may come from the graft donor. Rearrangement joined TRBV6-5 to TRBJ2-1; perhaps TRBD2 is the D gene, with 5 bases matching. This specimen was PBMCs, mostly from graft donor cells, taken 180 days after TCRalphabeta/CD19-depleted stem cell transplant. CDR3 reads: CASITVGWERPSYNEQFF. The DNA reads as follows: TGTGCCAGCATTACCGTCGGGTGGGAGCGACCCTCCTACAATGAGCAGTTCTTC.